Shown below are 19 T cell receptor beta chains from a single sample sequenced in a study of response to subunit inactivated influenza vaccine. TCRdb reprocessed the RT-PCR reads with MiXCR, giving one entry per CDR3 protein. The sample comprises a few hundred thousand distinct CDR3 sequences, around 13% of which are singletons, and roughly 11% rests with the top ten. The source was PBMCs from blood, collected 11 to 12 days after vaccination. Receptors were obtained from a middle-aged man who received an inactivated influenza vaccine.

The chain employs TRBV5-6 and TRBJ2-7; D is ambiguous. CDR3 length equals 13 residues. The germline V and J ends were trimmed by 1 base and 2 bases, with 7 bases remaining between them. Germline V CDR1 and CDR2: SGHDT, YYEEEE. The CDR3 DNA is TGTGCCAGCAGCTTGTACAAGCCCTACGAGCAGTACTTC. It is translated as CASSLYKPYEQYF.

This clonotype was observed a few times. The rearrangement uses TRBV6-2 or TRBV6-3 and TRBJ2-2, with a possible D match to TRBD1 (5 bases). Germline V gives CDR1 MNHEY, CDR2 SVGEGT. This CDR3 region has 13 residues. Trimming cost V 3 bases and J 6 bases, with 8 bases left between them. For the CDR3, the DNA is TGTGCCAGCAGTTATGGGGCGGCCGGGGAGCTGTTTTTT. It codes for CASSYGAAGELFF.

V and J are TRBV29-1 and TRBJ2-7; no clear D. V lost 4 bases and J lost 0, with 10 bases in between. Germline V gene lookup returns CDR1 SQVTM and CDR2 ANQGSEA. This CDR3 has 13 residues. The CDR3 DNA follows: TGCAGCGTTGTGGCGGCTAGCTCCTACGAGCAGTACTTC. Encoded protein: CSVVAASSYEQYF.

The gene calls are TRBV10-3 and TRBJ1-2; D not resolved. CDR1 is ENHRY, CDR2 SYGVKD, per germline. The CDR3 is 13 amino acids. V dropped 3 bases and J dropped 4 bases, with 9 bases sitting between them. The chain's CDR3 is CAISEEHTYGYTF. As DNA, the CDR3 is TGTGCCATCAGTGAAGAACATACCTATGGCTACACCTTC.

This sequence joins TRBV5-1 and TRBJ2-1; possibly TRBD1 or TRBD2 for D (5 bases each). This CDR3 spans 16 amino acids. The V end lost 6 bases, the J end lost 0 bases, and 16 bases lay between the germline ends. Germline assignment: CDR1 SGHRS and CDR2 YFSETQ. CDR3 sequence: CASTRVGGGSYNEQFF. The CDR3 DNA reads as TGCGCCAGCACCCGAGTTGGGGGTGGCTCCTACAATGAGCAGTTCTTC.

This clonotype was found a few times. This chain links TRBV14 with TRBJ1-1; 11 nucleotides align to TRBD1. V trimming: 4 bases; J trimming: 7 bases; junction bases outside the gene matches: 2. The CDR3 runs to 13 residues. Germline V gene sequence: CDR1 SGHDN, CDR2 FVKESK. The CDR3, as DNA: TGTGCCAGCAGCCCGGACAGGGGGCATGAAGCTTTCTTT. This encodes CASSPDRGHEAFF.

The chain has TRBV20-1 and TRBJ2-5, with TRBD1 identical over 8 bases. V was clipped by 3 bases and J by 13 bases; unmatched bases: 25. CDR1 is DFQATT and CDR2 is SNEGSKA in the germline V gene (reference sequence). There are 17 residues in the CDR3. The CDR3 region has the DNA TGCAGTGCTAGTTCCAGGGGGCCGCGGCGGGGAGGATCCCCGGTGTACTTC. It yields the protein CSASSRGPRRGGSPVYF.

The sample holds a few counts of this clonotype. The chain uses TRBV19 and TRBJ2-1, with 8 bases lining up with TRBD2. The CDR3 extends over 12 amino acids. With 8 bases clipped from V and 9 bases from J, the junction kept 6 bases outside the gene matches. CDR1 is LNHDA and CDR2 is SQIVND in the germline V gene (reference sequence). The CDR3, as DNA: TGTGCCAGTCGCGGGGGGTTCAGTGAGCAGTTCTTC. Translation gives CASRGGFSEQFF.

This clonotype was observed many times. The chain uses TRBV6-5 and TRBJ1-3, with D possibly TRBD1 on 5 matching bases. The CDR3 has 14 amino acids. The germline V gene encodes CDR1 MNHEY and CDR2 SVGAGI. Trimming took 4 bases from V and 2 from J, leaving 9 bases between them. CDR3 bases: TGTGCCAGCAGTTCGTTAGGGGCTGGAAACACCATATATTTT. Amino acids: CASSSLGAGNTIYF.

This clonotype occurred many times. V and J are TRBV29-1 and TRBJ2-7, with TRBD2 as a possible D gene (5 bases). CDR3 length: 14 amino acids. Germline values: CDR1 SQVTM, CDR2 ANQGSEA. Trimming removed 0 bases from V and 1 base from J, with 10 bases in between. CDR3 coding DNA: TGCAGCGTTGAAGATCGGACGGGGTCCTACGAGCAGTACTTC. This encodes CSVEDRTGSYEQYF.

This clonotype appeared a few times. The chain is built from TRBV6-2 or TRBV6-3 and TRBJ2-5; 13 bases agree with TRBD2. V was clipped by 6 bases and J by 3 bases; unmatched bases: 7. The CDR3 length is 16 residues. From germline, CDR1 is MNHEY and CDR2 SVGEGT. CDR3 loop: CASSGLAGVIEETQYF. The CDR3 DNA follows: TGTGCCAGCAGCGGACTAGCGGGGGTCATAGAAGAGACCCAGTACTTC.

The CDR3 here is CASNIAGPSPNEQFF. For the CDR3, the DNA is TGTGCCAGCAACATAGCGGGGCCCTCCCCCAATGAGCAGTTCTTC. The J gene is TRBJ2-1, the V gene TRBV11-2; 8 bases are shared with TRBD2. Trimming cost V 7 bases and J 6 bases; bases outside gene matches: 11. The CDR3 has 15 amino acids. The germline V gene has CDR1 SGHAT and CDR2 FQNNGV.

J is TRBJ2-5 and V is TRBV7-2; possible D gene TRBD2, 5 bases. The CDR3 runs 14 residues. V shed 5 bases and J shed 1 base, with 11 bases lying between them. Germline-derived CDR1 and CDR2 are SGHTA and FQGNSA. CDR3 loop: CASSVSGIQETQYF. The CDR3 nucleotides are TGTGCCAGCAGCGTCAGCGGCATCCAAGAGACCCAGTACTTC.

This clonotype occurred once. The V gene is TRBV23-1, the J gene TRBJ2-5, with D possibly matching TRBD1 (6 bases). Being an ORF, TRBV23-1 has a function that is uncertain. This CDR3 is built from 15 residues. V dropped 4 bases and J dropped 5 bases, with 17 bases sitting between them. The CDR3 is CASSPDSRLRETQYF. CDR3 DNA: TGCGCCAGCAGTCCGGACAGTCGTCTTAGGGAGACCCAGTACTTC.

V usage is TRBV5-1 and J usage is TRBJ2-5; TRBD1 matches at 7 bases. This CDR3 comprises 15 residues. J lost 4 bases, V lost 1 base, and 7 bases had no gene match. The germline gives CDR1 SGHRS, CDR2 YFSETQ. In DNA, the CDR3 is TGCGCCAGCAGCTTGAATAACGAGGGGGCAGAGACCCAGTACTTC. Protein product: CASSLNNEGAETQYF.

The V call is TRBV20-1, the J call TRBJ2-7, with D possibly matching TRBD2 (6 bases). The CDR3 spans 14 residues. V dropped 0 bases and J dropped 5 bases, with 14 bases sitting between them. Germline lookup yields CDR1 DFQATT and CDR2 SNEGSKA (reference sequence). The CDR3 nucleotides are TGCAGTGCTAGAGACGCGGAGGGCCCCGACGAGCAGTACTTC. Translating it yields CSARDAEGPDEQYF.

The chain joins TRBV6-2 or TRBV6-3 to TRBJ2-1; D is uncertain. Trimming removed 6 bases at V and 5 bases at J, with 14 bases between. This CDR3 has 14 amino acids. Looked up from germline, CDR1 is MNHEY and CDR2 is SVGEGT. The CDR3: CASRLTTGNNEQFF. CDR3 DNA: TGTGCCAGCAGACTGACGACGGGTAACAATGAGCAGTTCTTC.

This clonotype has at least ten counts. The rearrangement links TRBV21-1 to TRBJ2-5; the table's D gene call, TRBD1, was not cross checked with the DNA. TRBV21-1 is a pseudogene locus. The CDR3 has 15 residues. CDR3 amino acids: CASSKGGGNQETQYF. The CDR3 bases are TGTGCCAGCAGCAAAGGGGGCGGCAACCAAGAGACCCAGTACTTC.

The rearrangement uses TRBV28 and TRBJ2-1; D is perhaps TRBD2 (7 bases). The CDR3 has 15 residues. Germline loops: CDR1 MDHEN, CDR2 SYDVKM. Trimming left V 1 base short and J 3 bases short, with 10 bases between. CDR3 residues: CASSLYGGHYNEQFF. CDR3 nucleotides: TGTGCCAGCAGTTTATACGGGGGGCACTACAATGAGCAGTTCTTC.